What follows describes a single T cell receptor (beta chain). Antigen specificity is unknown. The data originate from a study of shared clonotypes between healthy human individuals. Turning to the study itself: Donors were a couple of women and three men aged 18 to 49. Whole-study results and caveats: The authors sampled blood alone, and tissue repertoires likely differ. Among non-shared clonotypes, generation probabilities were lower than among those shared by all four donors.

Libraries were prepared by immunoSEQ multiplex PCR; TCRdb keeps only in-frame clonotypes and omits some of them. The top ten hold roughly 24% of the sample, which has 90,000 to 150,000 clones, roughly 70% seen once. In germline, CDR1 is MNHNS, CDR2 SASEGT. The CDR3 extends over 15 amino acids. Between the trimmed V and J ends, which lost 3 bases and 0 bases, there was a span of 12 bases. Each CD8 memory set brought CD45RO+ cells together with CCR7-negative CD45RA+ TemRA cells. V gene TRBV6-1 combines with J gene TRBJ2-7; weak D call: TRBD2 (5 bases). This TCR derives from a woman in her thirties in good health. Material: memory CD8+ T cells sorted from blood. Subset indicated: CD45RO+ cells pooled with CCR7-negative TemRA cells. The CDR3 region is CASSEGSLSSYEQYF. CDR3 DNA sequence: TGTGCCAGCAGTGAGGGGAGCTTAAGCTCCTACGAGCAGTACTTC.